This T cell receptor (beta chain) was observed in a study of blood T cell repertoires in COVID-19. Profiling relied on immunoSEQ multiplex PCR, and the TCRdb table lists in-frame clones only, not all of them. Among under 300,000 clones listed, roughly 90% were seen once. CDR1 is SGHRS, CDR2 YFSETQ, per germline. The CDR3 loop spans 13 amino acids. Trimming removed 1 base from V and 1 base from J, with 5 bases in between. The TCR was taken from a woman in her thirties or forties who had recovered from COVID-19. Specimen: PBMCs or T cells enriched from blood (not recorded which). V is TRBV5-1 and J is TRBJ1-2; D uncertain. The chain's CDR3 is CASSLTDNYGYTF. Written as DNA, the CDR3 is TGCGCCAGCAGCTTGACAGATAACTATGGCTACACCTTC.